Below, one TCR beta chain is given with its context. The antigen is not known. These data are taken from a study of blood T cell dynamics during melanoma immunotherapy. As for the study in general: First-line therapy was either pembrolizumab or nivolumab with ipilimumab for metastatic melanoma. General study results and limits: It remained unknown if the driving T cell clones were melanoma-specific. At W3, later disease-control patients showed bifurcated PBMC repertoire changes, unlike progressors.

Described time point: week 3, after first cycle of checkpoint inhibitor. The CDR3 has 15 residues. Trimming at V came to 2 bases and at J to 2 bases, leaving 3 bases not matched to a gene. DNA loading was fixed at 350 ng for all bulk PBMC samples. This table comes from immunoSEQ multiplex PCR, and its TCRdb copy is limited to in-frame clones, with some not included. The sample has about 19,000 clones; around 90% are singletons. Source: blood, taken from a patient treated with checkpoint blockade. This clonotype was sampled from a human donor with melanoma. The gene calls are TRBV23-1 and TRBJ1-1, with 9 positions matching TRBD1. TRBV23-1 carries the ORF label, with uncertain function. CDR3 nucleotides: TGCGCCAGCAGTCAAATGGACAGGGGCAACACTGAAGCTTTCTTT. Encoded protein: CASSQMDRGNTEAFF.